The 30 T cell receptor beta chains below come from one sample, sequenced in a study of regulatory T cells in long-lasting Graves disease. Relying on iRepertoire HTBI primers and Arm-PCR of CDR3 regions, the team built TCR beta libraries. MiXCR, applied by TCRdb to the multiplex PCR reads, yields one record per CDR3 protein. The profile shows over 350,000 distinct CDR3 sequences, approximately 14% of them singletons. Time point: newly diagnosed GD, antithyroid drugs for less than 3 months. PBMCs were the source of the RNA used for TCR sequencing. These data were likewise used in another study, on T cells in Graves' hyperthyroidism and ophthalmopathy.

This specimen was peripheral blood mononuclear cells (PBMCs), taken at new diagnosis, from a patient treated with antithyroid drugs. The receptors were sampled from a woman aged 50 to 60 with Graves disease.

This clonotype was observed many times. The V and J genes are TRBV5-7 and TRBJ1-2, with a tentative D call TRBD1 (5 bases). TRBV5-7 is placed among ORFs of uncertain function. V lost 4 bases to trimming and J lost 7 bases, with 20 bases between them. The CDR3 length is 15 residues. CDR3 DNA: TGTGCCAGCAGCCGCACGGGTGGAACAGGCGGTGGCTACACCTTC. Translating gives CASSRTGGTGGGYTF.

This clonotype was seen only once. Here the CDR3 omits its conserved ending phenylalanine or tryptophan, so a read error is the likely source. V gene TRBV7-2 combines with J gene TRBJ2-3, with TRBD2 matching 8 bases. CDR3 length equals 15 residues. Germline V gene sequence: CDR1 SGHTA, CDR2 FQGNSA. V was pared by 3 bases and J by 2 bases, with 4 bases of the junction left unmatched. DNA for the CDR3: TGTGCCAGCAGCTTTCTGGGACTAGACACAGATACGCAGTATCTT. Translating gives CASSFLGLDTDTQYL.

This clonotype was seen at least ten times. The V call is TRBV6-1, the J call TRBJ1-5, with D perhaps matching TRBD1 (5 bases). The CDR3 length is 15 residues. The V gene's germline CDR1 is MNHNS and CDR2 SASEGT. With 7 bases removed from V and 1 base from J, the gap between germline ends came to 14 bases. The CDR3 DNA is TGTGCCAGCAACGGGGGGTATACCAGCAATCAGCCCCAGCATTTT. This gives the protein CASNGGYTSNQPQHF.

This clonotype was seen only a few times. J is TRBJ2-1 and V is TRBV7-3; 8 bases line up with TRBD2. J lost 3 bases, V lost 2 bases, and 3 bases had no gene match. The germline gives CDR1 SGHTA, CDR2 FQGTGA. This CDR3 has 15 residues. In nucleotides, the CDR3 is TGTGCCAGCAGCTTATTAGGGACTAGCTACAATGAGCAGTTCTTC. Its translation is CASSLLGTSYNEQFF.

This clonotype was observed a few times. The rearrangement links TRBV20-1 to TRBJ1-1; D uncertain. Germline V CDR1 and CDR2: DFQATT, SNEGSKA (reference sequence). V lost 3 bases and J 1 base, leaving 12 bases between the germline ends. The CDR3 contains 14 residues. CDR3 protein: CSASTKTGNTEAFF. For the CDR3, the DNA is TGCAGTGCTAGCACAAAAACTGGGAACACTGAAGCTTTCTTT.

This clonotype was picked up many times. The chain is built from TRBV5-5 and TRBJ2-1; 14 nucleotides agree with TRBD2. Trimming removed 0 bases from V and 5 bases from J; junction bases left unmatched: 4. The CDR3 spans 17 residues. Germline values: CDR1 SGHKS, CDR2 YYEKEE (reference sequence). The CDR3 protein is CASSLEGTSGGNNEQFF. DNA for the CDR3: TGTGCCAGCAGCTTGGAGGGGACTAGCGGGGGAAACAATGAGCAGTTCTTC.

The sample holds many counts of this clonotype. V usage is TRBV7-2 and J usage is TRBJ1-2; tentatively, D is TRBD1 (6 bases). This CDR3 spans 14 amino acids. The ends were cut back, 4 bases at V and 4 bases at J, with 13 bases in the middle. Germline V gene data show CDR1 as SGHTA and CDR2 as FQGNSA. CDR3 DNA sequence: TGTGCCAGCAGCTCCGGACAGCCAATCTATGGCTACACCTTC. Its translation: CASSSGQPIYGYTF.

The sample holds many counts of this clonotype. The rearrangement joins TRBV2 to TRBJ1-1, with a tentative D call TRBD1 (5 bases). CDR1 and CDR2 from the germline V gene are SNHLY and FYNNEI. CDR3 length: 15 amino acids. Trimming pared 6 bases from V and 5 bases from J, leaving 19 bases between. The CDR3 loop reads CASSAQGPGGTEAFF. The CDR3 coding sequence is TGTGCCAGCAGCGCGCAGGGACCGGGAGGGACTGAAGCTTTCTTT.

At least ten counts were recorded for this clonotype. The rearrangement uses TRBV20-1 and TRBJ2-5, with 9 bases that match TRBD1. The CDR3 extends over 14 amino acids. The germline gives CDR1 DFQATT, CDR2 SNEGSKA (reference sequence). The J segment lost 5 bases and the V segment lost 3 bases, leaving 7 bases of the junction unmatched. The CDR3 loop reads CSARGDRDGETQYF. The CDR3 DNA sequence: TGCAGTGCTAGGGGGGACAGGGACGGGGAGACCCAGTACTTC.

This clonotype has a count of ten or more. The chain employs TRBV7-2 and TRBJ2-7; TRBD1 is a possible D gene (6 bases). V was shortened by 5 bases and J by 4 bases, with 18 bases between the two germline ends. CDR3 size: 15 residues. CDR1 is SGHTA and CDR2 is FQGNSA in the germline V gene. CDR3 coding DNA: TGTGCCAGCAGCCCAAAGACAGGACCGGGATACGAGCAGTACTTC. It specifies CASSPKTGPGYEQYF.

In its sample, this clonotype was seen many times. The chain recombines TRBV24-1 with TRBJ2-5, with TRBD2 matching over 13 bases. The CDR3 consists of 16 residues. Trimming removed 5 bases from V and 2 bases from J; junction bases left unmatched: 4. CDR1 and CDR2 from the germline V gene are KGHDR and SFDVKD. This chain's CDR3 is CATSGTGLAGQETQYF. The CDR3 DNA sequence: TGTGCCACCAGTGGAACGGGACTAGCGGGACAAGAGACCCAGTACTTC.

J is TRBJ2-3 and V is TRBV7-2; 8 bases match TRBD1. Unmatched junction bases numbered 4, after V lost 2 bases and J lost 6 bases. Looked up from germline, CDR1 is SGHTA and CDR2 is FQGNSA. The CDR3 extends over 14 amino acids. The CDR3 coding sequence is TGTGCCAGCAGCTTAACACAGGGGGGCGATACGCAGTATTTT. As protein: CASSLTQGGDTQYF. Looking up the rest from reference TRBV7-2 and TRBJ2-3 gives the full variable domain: GAGVSQSPSNKVTEKGKDVELRCDPISGHTALYWYRQSLGQGLEFLIYFQGNSAPDKSGLPSDRFSAERTGGSVSTLTIQRTQQEDSAVYLCASSLTQGGDTQYFGPGTRLTVL.

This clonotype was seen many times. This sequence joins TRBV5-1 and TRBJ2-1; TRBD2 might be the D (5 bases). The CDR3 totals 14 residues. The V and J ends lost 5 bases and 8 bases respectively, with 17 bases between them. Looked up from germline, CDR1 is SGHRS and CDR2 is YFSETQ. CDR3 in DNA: TGCGCCAGCAGAGCTGAGGGTACGATCCATGAGCAGTTCTTC. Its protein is CASRAEGTIHEQFF.

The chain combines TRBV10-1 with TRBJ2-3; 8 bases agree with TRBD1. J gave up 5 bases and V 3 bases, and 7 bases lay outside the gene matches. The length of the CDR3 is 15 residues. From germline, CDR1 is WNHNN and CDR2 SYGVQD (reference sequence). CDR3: CASSEGRGRKDTQYF. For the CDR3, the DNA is TGCGCCAGCAGTGAAGGCAGGGGGCGAAAAGATACGCAGTATTTT.

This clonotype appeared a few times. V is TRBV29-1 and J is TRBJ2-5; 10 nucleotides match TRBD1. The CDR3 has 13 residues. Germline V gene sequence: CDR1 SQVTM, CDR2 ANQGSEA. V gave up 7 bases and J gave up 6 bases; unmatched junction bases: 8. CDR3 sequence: CSALRDRGQTQYF. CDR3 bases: TGCAGCGCCCTAAGGGACAGGGGACAGACCCAGTACTTC.

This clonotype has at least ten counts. In DNA form, the CDR3 reads TGTGCCAGCTCCCTGACAGGCGACTCCTACGAGCAGTACTTC. This codes for CASSLTGDSYEQYF. This sequence joins TRBV18 and TRBJ2-7; tentative D call: TRBD1 (6 bases). The CDR3 totals 14 residues. With 6 bases removed from V and 0 bases from J, the gap between germline ends came to 12 bases. Germline CDR1 and CDR2: KGHSH and LQKENI. Full variable domain (outside the CDR3, taken from reference TRBV18 and TRBJ2-7): NAGVMQNPRHLVRRRGQEARLRCSPMKGHSHVYWYRQLPEEGLKFMVYLQKENIIDESGMPKERFSAEFPKEGPSILRIQQVVRGDSAAYFCASSLTGDSYEQYFGPGTRLTVT.

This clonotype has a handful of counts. The CDR3 DNA sequence: TGCGCCAGCGGAAACCCCTCGCCCTACGAGCAGTACTTC. Protein: CASGNPSPYEQYF. The gene calls are TRBV5-1 and TRBJ2-7; D uncertain. The V and J ends lost 7 bases and 2 bases respectively, with 13 bases between them. The germline CDR1 and CDR2 sequences are SGHRS and YFSETQ. This CDR3 has 13 amino acids.

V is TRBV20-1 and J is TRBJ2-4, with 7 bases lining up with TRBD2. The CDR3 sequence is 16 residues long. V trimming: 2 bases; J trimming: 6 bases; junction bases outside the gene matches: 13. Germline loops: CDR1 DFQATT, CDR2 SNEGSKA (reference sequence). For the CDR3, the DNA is TGCAGTGCTAGACCCGCTGACTTTGCGGGAGTAAACATTCAGTACTTC. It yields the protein CSARPADFAGVNIQYF.

The DNA of the CDR3 is TGTGCCAGCAGTTATAAGGGGAATTCCTACGAGCAGTACTTC. This encodes CASSYKGNSYEQYF. This sequence joins TRBV6-2 or TRBV6-3 and TRBJ2-7, with a weak D call TRBD1 (5 bases). Germline CDR1 is MNHEY and CDR2 is SVGEGT. The CDR3 has 14 amino acids. The V gene lost 3 bases and the J gene lost 1 base, with 10 bases spanning the gap.

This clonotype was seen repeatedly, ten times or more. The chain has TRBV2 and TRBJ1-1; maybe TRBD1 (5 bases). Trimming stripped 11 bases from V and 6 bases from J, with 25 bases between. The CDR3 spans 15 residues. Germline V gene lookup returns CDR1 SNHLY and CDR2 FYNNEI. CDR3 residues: CAESWKSGGGSEAFF. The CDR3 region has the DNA TGTGCCGAGTCTTGGAAGTCCGGGGGTGGCTCTGAAGCTTTCTTT.

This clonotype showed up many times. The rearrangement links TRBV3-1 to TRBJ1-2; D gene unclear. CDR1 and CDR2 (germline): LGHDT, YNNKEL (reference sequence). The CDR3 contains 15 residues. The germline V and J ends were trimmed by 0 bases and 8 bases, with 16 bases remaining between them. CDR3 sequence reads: CASSQDAQGYPGYTF. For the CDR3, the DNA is TGTGCCAGCAGCCAAGATGCACAAGGTTATCCGGGCTACACCTTC.

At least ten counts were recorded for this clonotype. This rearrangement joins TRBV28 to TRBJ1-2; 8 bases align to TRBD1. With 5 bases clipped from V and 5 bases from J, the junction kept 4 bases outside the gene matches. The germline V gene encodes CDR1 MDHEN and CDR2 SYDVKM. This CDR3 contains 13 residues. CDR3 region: CASSPTGGYGYTF. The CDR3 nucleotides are TGTGCCAGCAGTCCCACAGGGGGTTATGGCTACACCTTC.

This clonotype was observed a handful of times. CDR3 DNA sequence: TGTGCCAGCAGCCCCCTGGCGGGAGGGCCGGCCAAAAACATTCAGTACTTC. Its translation is CASSPLAGGPAKNIQYF. This chain links TRBV18 with TRBJ2-4; 9 bases align to TRBD2. Germline V CDR1 and CDR2: KGHSH, LQKENI. The CDR3 runs to 17 residues. V lost 8 bases to trimming and J lost 1 base; unmatched junction nucleotides: 12.

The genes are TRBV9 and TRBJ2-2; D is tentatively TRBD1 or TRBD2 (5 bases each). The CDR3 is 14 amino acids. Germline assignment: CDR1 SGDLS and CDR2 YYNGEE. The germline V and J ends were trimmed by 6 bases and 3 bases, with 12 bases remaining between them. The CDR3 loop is CASTVGVHTGELFF. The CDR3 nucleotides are TGTGCCAGCACCGTGGGGGTCCACACCGGGGAGCTGTTTTTT.

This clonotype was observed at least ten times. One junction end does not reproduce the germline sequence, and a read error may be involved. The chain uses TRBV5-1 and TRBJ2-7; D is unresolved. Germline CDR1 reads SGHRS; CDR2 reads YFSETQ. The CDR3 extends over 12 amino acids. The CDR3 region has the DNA TGTGCCAGCAGCTCCGACAACTACGAGCAGTACTTC. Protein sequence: CASSSDNYEQYF. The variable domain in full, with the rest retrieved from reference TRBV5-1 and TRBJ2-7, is KAGVTQTPRYLIKTRGQQVTLSCSPISGHRSVSWYQQTPGQGLQFLFEYFSETQRNKGNFPGRFSGRQFSNSRSEMNVSTLELGDSALYLCASSSDNYEQYFGPGTRLTVT.

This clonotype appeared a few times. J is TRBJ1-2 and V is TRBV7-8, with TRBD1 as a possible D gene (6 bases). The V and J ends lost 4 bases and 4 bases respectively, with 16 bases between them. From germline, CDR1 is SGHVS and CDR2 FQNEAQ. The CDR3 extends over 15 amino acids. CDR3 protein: CASSYRVGLFYGYTF. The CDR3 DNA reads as TGTGCCAGCAGCTACAGGGTGGGGCTCTTCTATGGCTACACCTTC.

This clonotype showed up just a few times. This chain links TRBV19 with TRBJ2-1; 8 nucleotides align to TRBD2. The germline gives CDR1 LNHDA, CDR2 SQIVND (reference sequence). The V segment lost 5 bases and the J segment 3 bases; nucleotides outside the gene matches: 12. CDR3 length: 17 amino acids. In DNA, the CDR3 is TGTGCCAGTAGTCCTCACCGCCCGGGACTAGTCTACAATGAGCAGTTCTTC. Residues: CASSPHRPGLVYNEQFF.

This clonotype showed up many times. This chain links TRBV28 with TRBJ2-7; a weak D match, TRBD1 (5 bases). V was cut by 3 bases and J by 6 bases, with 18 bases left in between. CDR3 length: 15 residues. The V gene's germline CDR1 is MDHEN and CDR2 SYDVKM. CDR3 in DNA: TGTGCCAGCAGTTTGTCGCAGGGTTTTAGTAGCGAGCAGTACTTC. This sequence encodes CASSLSQGFSSEQYF.

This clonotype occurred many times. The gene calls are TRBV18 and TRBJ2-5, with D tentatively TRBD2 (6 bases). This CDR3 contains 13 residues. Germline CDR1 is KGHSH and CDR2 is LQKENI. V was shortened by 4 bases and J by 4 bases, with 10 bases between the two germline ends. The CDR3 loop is CASSLEGRETQYF. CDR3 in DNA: TGTGCCAGCTCACTGGAGGGTAGAGAGACCCAGTACTTC.

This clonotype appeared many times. The CDR3 DNA sequence: TGTGCCAGCACCGAAACCGGGACTAGCGGGTACAATGAGCAGTTCTTC. Translated: CASTETGTSGYNEQFF. The chain combines TRBV11-2 with TRBJ2-1; 12 bases match TRBD2. Unmatched junction bases numbered 8, after V lost 7 bases and J lost 4 bases. The CDR3 contains 16 residues. In germline, CDR1 is SGHAT, CDR2 FQNNGV.